This TCR beta chain was recovered during a study of shared clonotypes between healthy human individuals. The V end was cut by 5 bases, the J end by 2 bases, with 6 bases between. CDR1 is SNHLY, CDR2 FYNNEI, per germline. This CDR3 spans 12 amino acids. Sequencing used immunoSEQ multiplex PCR; TCRdb keeps in-frame clones, though not all of them. This sample has about 340,000 clones, with roughly 80% found just once. Comments on this clone: The antigen remains undetermined.

Points from the study as a whole: Large depth notwithstanding, sorted-subset sequencing proved incomplete by rarefaction.

The sequenced sample was memory CD4+ T cells sorted from blood. Subset indicated: CD45RA-negative fraction. The sequence was collected from a man aged 30-40 years in good health. The V call is TRBV2, the J call TRBJ1-2; the D is unclear. The chain's CDR3 is CASSQENYGYTF. DNA for the CDR3: TGTGCCAGCAGTCAGGAGAACTATGGCTACACCTTC.